The 26 T cell receptor beta chains reported below all come from one sample, sequenced in a study of T cells in Graves' hyperthyroidism and ophthalmopathy. From RNA transcripts, TCR beta CDR3 regions were amplified. HTBI primers drove first-round RT-PCR of the TCR CDR3. TCRdb ran MiXCR on the multiplex PCR reads and lists one entry per CDR3 protein. The data hold 160,000 or so distinct CDR3 sequences, with less than 10% observed a single time. Sample: blood. The receptors were gathered from a woman aged 18-29 years with Graves' hyperthyroidism that later progressed to Graves' ophthalmopathy.

This clonotype has a handful of counts. V and J are TRBV2 and TRBJ2-1; 9 nucleotides line up with TRBD2. The CDR3 consists of 16 residues. Germline assignment: CDR1 SNHLY and CDR2 FYNNEI. The trim removed 0 bases at V and 4 bases at J, leaving 4 bases unmatched. CDR3 nucleotides: TGTGCCAGCAGTGAAGCGCCGACTAGCGGATACAATGAGCAGTTCTTC. It encodes CASSEAPTSGYNEQFF. Complete variable domain (other parts from reference TRBV2 and TRBJ2-1): EPEVTQTPSHQVTQMGQEVILRCVPISNHLYFYWYRQILGQKVEFLVSFYNNEISEKSEIFDDQFSVERPDGSNFTLKIRSTKLEDSAMYFCASSEAPTSGYNEQFFGPGTRLTVL.

In this sample, this clonotype turned up many times. The rearrangement joins TRBV5-1 to TRBJ1-5; D gene uncertain. Per germline, CDR1 SGHRS and CDR2 YFSETQ. The CDR3 runs 15 residues. The V end was cut by 1 base, the J end by 0 bases, with 8 bases between. CDR3 region: CASSLSGDSNQPQHF. DNA of the CDR3: TGCGCCAGCAGCTTGAGTGGGGATAGCAATCAGCCCCAGCATTTT.

This clonotype was recorded at least ten times. The chain combines TRBV20-1 with TRBJ2-5; D possibly corresponds to TRBD1 (5 bases). The CDR3 contains 14 residues. Germline assignment: CDR1 DFQATT and CDR2 SNEGSKA (reference sequence). The V end lost 0 bases, the J end lost 1 base, and 9 bases lay between the germline ends. The chain's CDR3 is CSARDGAIQETQYF. Written as DNA, the CDR3 is TGCAGTGCTAGAGATGGGGCGATCCAAGAGACCCAGTACTTC.

This clonotype appeared many times. The chain uses TRBV20-1 and TRBJ2-7; 11 nucleotides line up with TRBD1. The CDR3 runs 13 residues. Germline trimming cut 6 bases from V and 7 bases from J; bases unmatched to any gene: 8. Germline assignment: CDR1 DFQATT and CDR2 SNEGSKA (reference sequence). CDR3: CSASGTGGVEQYF. The CDR3 bases are TGCAGTGCGAGTGGGACAGGGGGAGTTGAGCAGTACTTC.

This clonotype was found a few times. CDR3 nucleotide sequence: TGCGCCAGCAGCCAAGAAGGCCGATTCACTGAAGCTTTCTTT. Translating gives CASSQEGRFTEAFF. The genes are TRBV4-1 and TRBJ1-1; no reliable D call. The CDR3 has 14 amino acids. Deletions cut 0 bases from V and 4 bases from J, with 9 bases between. The V gene's germline CDR1 is MGHRA and CDR2 YSYEKL.

Ten or more counts support this clonotype. The rearrangement joins TRBV20-1 to TRBJ2-5; D is possibly TRBD1 or TRBD2 (6 bases each). Germline CDR1 DFQATT, CDR2 SNEGSKA (reference sequence). Trimming cost V 1 base and J 1 base, with 10 bases left between them. The CDR3 extends over 14 amino acids. The CDR3 region is CSARVPGAQETQYF. Written as DNA, the CDR3 is TGCAGTGCTAGAGTCCCGGGGGCCCAAGAGACCCAGTACTTC.

This clonotype has more than one count but fewer than ten. CDR3 nucleotides: TGTGCCAGCAGCGTAGGTGGGGGCCAATCCGAGACCCAGTACTTC. This gives the protein CASSVGGGQSETQYF. The genes are TRBV9 and TRBJ2-5; weak D call: TRBD1 (6 bases). The CDR3 length is 15 residues. Deletions cut 0 bases from V and 5 bases from J, with 14 bases between. Germline V gene lookup returns CDR1 SGDLS and CDR2 YYNGEE.

This clonotype has only a few counts. The chain combines TRBV24-1 with TRBJ2-2, with 7 bases aligning to TRBD1. Per the germline V gene, CDR1 is KGHDR and CDR2 is SFDVKD. With V trimmed by 4 bases and J by 4 bases, 5 bases remained unmatched. The CDR3 runs 15 residues. CDR3 region: CATSDVRGSTGELFF. In DNA, the CDR3 is TGTGCCACCAGTGACGTCAGGGGGAGCACCGGGGAGCTGTTTTTT.

The sample holds many counts of this clonotype. The gene calls are TRBV20-1 and TRBJ2-3; 9 bases match TRBD2. This CDR3 is built from 14 residues. Germline lookup yields CDR1 DFQATT and CDR2 SNEGSKA (reference sequence). The V and J ends lost 5 bases and 6 bases, in that order; junction bases with no gene match: 9. The CDR3 coding sequence is TGCAGTGCTCAAACTAGCGGGCTTTCGGATACGCAGTATTTT. Translating gives CSAQTSGLSDTQYF.

This clonotype was observed at least ten times. The rearrangement uses TRBV2 and TRBJ1-1; 7 bases map to TRBD1. V lost 8 bases and J lost 0; bases outside the gene matches: 9. The CDR3 has 15 amino acids. The germline gives CDR1 SNHLY, CDR2 FYNNEI. In DNA, the CDR3 is TGTGCCAGCCGTCGGGAAACAGGGGTGAACACTGAAGCTTTCTTT. Translation gives CASRRETGVNTEAFF. Supplemented by reference TRBV2 and TRBJ1-1, the full variable domain reads EPEVTQTPSHQVTQMGQEVILRCVPISNHLYFYWYRQILGQKVEFLVSFYNNEISEKSEIFDDQFSVERPDGSNFTLKIRSTKLEDSAMYFCASRRETGVNTEAFFGQGTRLTVV.

The chain joins TRBV30 to TRBJ2-2; 11 bases are a match to TRBD1. The germline V gene encodes CDR1 GTSNPN and CDR2 SVGIG (reference sequence). V was clipped by 0 bases and J by 5 bases; unmatched bases: 17. The CDR3 consists of 20 residues. CDR3 region: CAWSVLVSGQGAIITGELFF. The DNA of the CDR3 is TGTGCCTGGAGTGTCCTAGTTTCCGGACAGGGGGCTATTATAACCGGGGAGCTGTTTTTT.

The table lists this clonotype with many counts. The chain couples TRBV5-1 to TRBJ2-1; maybe TRBD1 (7 bases). The CDR3 extends over 14 amino acids. Germline V lookup: CDR1 SGHRS, CDR2 YFSETQ. The V end was cut by 0 bases, the J end by 6 bases, with 10 bases between. Here the CDR3 reads CASSLVEGANEQFF. Written as DNA, the CDR3 is TGCGCCAGCAGCTTGGTGGAGGGGGCCAATGAGCAGTTCTTC.

In its sample, this clonotype was seen many times. This chain uses TRBV20-1 with TRBJ1-2; no firm D call. Germline V gene data show CDR1 as DFQATT and CDR2 as SNEGSKA (reference sequence). The CDR3 consists of 17 residues. V lost 3 bases, J lost 8 bases, and 28 bases lay in between. The CDR3 sequence: CSARLMGSGLHFWGYTF. CDR3 bases: TGCAGTGCTAGGTTAATGGGGTCAGGACTCCACTTTTGGGGCTACACCTTC.

In this sample, this clonotype turned up many times. The V gene is TRBV13, the J gene TRBJ2-1, with no clear D. CDR1 PRHDT and CDR2 FYEKMQ come from the germline V gene (reference sequence). This CDR3 has 12 residues. The V end was cut by 4 bases, the J end by 7 bases, with 8 bases between. The CDR3 DNA sequence: TGTGCCAGCAGCTCCAACGGGAATGAGCAGTTCTTC. Translation gives CASSSNGNEQFF. The variable domain in full, completed from reference TRBV13 and TRBJ2-1, reads AAGVIQSPRHLIKEKRETATLKCYPIPRHDTVYWYQQGPGQDPQFLISFYEKMQSDKGSIPDRFSAQQFSDYHSELNMSSLELGDSALYFCASSSNGNEQFFGPGTRLTVL.

Many counts were recorded for this clonotype. The chain is built from TRBV19 and TRBJ1-5, with D unclear. Germline V gene data show CDR1 as LNHDA and CDR2 as SQIVND (reference sequence). V was trimmed by 2 bases and J by 3 bases, leaving 14 bases between them. This CDR3 comprises 16 residues. This chain's CDR3 is CASSIWTITINQPQHF. CDR3 DNA sequence: TGTGCCAGTAGTATATGGACTATTACTATCAATCAGCCCCAGCATTTT.

In its sample, this clonotype was seen a few times. The chain combines TRBV6-1 with TRBJ1-2, with 8 bases lining up with TRBD1. The CDR3 contains 16 residues. Germline V gene sequence: CDR1 MNHNS, CDR2 SASEGT. V lost 5 bases to trimming and J lost 3 bases; unmatched junction nucleotides: 11. In DNA, the CDR3 is TGTGCCAGCAGTCCCAACCCAGGGGGCGCGGACTATGGCTACACCTTC. Translating gives CASSPNPGGADYGYTF.

This sequence joins TRBV30 and TRBJ1-4, with 11 nucleotides matching TRBD1. The CDR3 has 15 amino acids. The germline CDR1 and CDR2 sequences are GTSNPN and SVGIG (reference sequence). The ends lost 3 bases at V and 6 bases at J; junction bases unmatched: 6. The DNA for the CDR3 is TGTGCCTGGAGCACAGGACAGGGGGCTCATGAAAAACTGTTTTTT. It codes for CAWSTGQGAHEKLFF.

This clonotype has more than one count but fewer than ten. V and J are TRBV4-1 and TRBJ1-1, with 7 positions matching TRBD1. V lost 5 bases, J lost 0 bases, and 3 bases stayed unmatched. The CDR3 loop spans 14 amino acids. Germline CDR1 reads MGHRA; CDR2 reads YSYEKL. The CDR3 loop reads CASSTGQLNTEAFF. CDR3 bases: TGCGCCAGCAGCACGGGACAGTTGAACACTGAAGCTTTCTTT.

This clonotype was found many times. V is TRBV28 and J is TRBJ2-2; D perhaps matches TRBD2 (7 bases). Per the germline V gene, CDR1 is MDHEN and CDR2 is SYDVKM. V was clipped by 6 bases and J by 5 bases, with 16 bases between them. The CDR3 runs to 15 residues. CDR3 DNA sequence: TGTGCCAGCAGGGGAGGGGGTCACCGGACCGGGGAGCTGTTTTTT. As protein: CASRGGGHRTGELFF.

The table lists this clonotype with many counts. The rearrangement uses TRBV5-1 and TRBJ2-7, with 7 bases lining up with TRBD2. The germline gives CDR1 SGHRS, CDR2 YFSETQ. The CDR3 loop spans 13 amino acids. J lost 3 bases, V lost 6 bases, and 6 bases had no gene match. The chain's CDR3 is CASKNGGDYEQYF. For the CDR3, the DNA is TGCGCCAGCAAAAATGGGGGGGACTACGAGCAGTACTTC.

This clonotype was counted ten times or more. This chain links TRBV20-1 with TRBJ1-2, with D possibly TRBD1 on 5 matching bases. V was shortened by 8 bases and J by 5 bases, with 15 bases between the two germline ends. CDR1 is DFQATT and CDR2 is SNEGSKA in the germline V gene (reference sequence). The CDR3 totals 12 residues. CDR3 amino acids: CSSAKGQYGYTF. CDR3 bases: TGCAGTTCCGCCAAGGGGCAATATGGCTACACCTTC.

This clonotype was detected many times. The J gene is TRBJ1-6, the V gene TRBV7-2; D remains ambiguous. CDR3 length equals 14 residues. V was trimmed by 3 bases and J by 4 bases, leaving 7 bases between them. Germline V gives CDR1 SGHTA, CDR2 FQGNSA. The CDR3 bases are TGTGCCAGCAGCTTGGGCCCGTATAATTCACCCCTCCACTTT. Protein: CASSLGPYNSPLHF.

The V gene is TRBV18, the J gene TRBJ1-3; D not resolved. The CDR3 runs 17 residues. V was cut by 4 bases and J by 0 bases, with 16 bases left in between. The V gene's germline CDR1 is KGHSH and CDR2 LQKENI. The CDR3: CASSQSHRPDSGNTIYF. The CDR3 DNA sequence: TGTGCCAGCTCACAGTCCCACAGACCAGACTCTGGAAACACCATATATTTT.

Ten or more counts support this clonotype. The CDR3: CASSIVGGASNTEAFF. DNA for the CDR3: TGTGCCAGTAGTATAGTCGGGGGGGCGTCGAACACTGAAGCTTTCTTT. The chain carries TRBV19 and TRBJ1-1, with D perhaps matching TRBD1 (6 bases). V lost 1 base and J lost 1, with 13 bases in between. This CDR3 spans 16 amino acids. Germline V gene lookup returns CDR1 LNHDA and CDR2 SQIVND (reference sequence).

This clonotype was picked up many times. V gene TRBV7-9 combines with J gene TRBJ2-1; 7 bases map to TRBD2. The CDR3 sequence is 17 residues long. The junction had 11 bases not matched to a gene; V was cut back by 2 bases and J by 4 bases. Looked up from germline, CDR1 is SEHNR and CDR2 is FQNEAQ (reference sequence). The CDR3 region is CASSLFGGRTIYNEQFF. The CDR3 DNA follows: TGTGCCAGCAGCTTATTTGGCGGGAGAACCATATACAATGAGCAGTTCTTC.

This clonotype was recorded many times. This chain links TRBV5-1 with TRBJ2-7; 8 bases map to TRBD1. V was clipped by 4 bases and J by 3 bases; unmatched bases: 6. Germline values: CDR1 SGHRS, CDR2 YFSETQ. This CDR3 region has 14 residues. The CDR3 bases are TGCGCCAGCAGCCCACAGGGGGATAGCTACGAGCAGTACTTC. Its protein is CASSPQGDSYEQYF.